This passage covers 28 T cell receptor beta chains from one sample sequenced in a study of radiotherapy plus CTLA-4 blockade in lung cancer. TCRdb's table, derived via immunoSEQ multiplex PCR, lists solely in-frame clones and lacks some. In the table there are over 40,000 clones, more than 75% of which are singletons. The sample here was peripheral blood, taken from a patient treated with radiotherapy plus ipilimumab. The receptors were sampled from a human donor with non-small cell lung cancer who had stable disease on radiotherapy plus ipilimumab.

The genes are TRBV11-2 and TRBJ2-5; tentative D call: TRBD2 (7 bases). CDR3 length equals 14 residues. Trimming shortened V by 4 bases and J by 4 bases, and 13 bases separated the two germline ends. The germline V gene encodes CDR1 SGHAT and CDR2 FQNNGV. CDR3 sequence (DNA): TGTGCCAGCAGCTCCGGACTAGGGGGAGAGACCCAGTACTTC. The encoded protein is CASSSGLGGETQYF.

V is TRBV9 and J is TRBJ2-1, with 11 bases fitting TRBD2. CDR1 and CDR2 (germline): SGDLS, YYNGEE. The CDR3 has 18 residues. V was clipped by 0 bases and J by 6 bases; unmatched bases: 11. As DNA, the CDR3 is TGTGCCAGCAGCGTAGGGACTAGCGGGTCTCCTTTCGGCAATGAGCAGTTCTTC. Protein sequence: CASSVGTSGSPFGNEQFF.

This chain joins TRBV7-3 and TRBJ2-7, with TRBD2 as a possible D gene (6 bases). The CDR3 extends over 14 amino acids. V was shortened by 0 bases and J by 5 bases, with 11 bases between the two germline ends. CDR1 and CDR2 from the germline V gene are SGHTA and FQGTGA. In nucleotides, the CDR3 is TGTGCCAGCAGCTTAACCGGCGGGGACCACGAGCAGTACTTC. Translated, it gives CASSLTGGDHEQYF.

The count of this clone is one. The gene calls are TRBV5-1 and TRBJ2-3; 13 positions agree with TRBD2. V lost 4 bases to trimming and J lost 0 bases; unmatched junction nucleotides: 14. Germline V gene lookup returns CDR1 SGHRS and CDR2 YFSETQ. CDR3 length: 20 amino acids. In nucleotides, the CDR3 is TGCGCCAGCAGCACACCGGGACTAGCGGGACCCAAACTTAGCACAGATACGCAGTATTTT. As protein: CASSTPGLAGPKLSTDTQYF.

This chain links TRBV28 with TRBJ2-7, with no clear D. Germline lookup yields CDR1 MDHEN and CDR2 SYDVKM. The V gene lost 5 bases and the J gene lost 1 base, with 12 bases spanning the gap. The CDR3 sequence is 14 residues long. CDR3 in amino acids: CASSPPRLSYEQYF. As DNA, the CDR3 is TGTGCCAGCAGTCCCCCACGGTTGTCCTACGAGCAGTACTTC.

CDR3 coding DNA: TGTGCCAGCACCGAAACATTGAGTGGGACAGTTGAAGCTTTCTTT. It is translated as CASTETLSGTVEAFF. V gene TRBV2 combines with J gene TRBJ1-1; TRBD1 agrees at 7 bases. Germline CDR1 SNHLY, CDR2 FYNNEI. This CDR3 comprises 15 residues. The trim removed 7 bases at V and 7 bases at J, leaving 15 bases unmatched.

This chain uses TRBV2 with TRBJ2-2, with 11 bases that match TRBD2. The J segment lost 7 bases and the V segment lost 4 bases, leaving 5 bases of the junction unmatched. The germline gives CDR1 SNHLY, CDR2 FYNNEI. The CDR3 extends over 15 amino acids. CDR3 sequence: CASSGSGRADGELFF. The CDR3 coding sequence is TGTGCCAGCAGTGGTAGCGGGAGGGCCGACGGGGAGCTGTTTTTT.

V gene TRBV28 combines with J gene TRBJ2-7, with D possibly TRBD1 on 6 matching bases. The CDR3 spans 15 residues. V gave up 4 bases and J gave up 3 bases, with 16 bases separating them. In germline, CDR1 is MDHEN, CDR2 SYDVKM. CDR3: CASSSLRDRNYEQYF. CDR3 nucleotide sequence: TGTGCCAGCAGTTCACTCCGCGACAGGAACTACGAGCAGTACTTC.

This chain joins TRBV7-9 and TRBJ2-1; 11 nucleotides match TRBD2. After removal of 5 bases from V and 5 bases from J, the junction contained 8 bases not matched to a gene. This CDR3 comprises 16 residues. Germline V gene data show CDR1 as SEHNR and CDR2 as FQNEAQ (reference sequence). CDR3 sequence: CASSTSSGRFHNEQFF. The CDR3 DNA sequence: TGTGCCAGCAGCACCTCTAGCGGGAGGTTCCACAATGAGCAGTTCTTC. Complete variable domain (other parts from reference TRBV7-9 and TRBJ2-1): DTGVSQNPRHKITKRGQNVTFRCDPISEHNRLYWYRQTLGQGPEFLTYFQNEAQLEKSRLLSDRFSAERPKGSFSTLEIQRTEQGDSAMYLCASSTSSGRFHNEQFFGPGTRLTVL.

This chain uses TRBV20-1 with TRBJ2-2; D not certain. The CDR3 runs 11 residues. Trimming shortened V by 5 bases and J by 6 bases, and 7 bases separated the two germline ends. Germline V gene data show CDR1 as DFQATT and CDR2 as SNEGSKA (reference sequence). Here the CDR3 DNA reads TGCAGTGCTTCGTTAGCCGGGGAGCTGTTTTTT. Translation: CSASLAGELFF.

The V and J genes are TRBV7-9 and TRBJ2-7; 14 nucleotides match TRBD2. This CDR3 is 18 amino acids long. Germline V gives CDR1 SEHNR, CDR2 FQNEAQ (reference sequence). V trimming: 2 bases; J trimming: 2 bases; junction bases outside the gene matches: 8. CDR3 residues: CASSLKGLAGVPPYEQYF. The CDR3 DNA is TGTGCCAGCAGCTTAAAGGGACTAGCGGGAGTACCCCCCTACGAGCAGTACTTC.

CDR3 nucleotides: TGTGCCAGTAGTAGGACTAGCGGGAGGGCCGGGGAGCTGTTTTTT. It specifies CASSRTSGRAGELFF. The gene calls are TRBV19 and TRBJ2-2; TRBD2 matches at 15 bases. Germline values: CDR1 LNHDA, CDR2 SQIVND (reference sequence). The CDR3 runs 15 residues. Unmatched junction bases numbered 0, after V lost 4 bases and J lost 6 bases.

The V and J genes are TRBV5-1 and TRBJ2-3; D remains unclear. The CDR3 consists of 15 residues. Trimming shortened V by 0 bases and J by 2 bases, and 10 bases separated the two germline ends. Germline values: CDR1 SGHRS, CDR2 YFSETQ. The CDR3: CASSLGSSNTDTQYF. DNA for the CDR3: TGCGCCAGCAGCTTGGGGTCCAGTAACACAGATACGCAGTATTTT.

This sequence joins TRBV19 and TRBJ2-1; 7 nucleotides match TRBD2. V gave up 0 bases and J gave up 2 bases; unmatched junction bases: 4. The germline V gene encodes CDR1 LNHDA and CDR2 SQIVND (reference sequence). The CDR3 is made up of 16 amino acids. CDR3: CASSIETLAAYNEQFF. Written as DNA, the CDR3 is TGTGCCAGTAGTATAGAGACCCTAGCGGCCTACAATGAGCAGTTCTTC.

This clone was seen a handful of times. The CDR3 region has the DNA TGTGCCAGCAGTTTATACCAGGGGGCGGACTATGGCTACACCTTC. Amino acids: CASSLYQGADYGYTF. V gene TRBV28 combines with J gene TRBJ1-2; 8 bases match TRBD1. This CDR3 contains 15 residues. The V segment lost 1 base and the J segment 3 bases; nucleotides outside the gene matches: 4. CDR1 MDHEN and CDR2 SYDVKM come from the germline V gene.

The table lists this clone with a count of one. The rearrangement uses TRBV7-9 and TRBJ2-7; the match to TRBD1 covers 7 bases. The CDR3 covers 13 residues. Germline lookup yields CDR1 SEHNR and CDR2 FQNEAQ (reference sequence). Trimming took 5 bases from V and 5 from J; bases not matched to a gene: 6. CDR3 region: CASSLPGTDEQYF. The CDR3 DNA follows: TGTGCCAGCAGCCTACCTGGGACAGACGAGCAGTACTTC.

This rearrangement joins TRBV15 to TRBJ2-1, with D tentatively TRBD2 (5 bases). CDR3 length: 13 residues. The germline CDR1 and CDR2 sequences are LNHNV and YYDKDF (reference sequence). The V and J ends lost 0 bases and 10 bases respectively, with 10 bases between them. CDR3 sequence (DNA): TGTGCCACCAGCAGAGATGCAGCGGACGAGCAGTTCTTC. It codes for CATSRDAADEQFF.

The CDR3 bases are TGTGCCAGCGGGACAGGTTACAATGAGCAGTTCTTC. Protein: CASGTGYNEQFF. This chain links TRBV7-2 with TRBJ2-1; 8 nucleotides agree with TRBD1. With V trimmed by 8 bases and J by 4 bases, 1 base remained unmatched. There are 12 residues in the CDR3. CDR1 and CDR2 from the germline V gene are SGHTA and FQGNSA. The whole variable domain, filled in from reference TRBV7-2 and TRBJ2-1, reads GAGVSQSPSNKVTEKGKDVELRCDPISGHTALYWYRQSLGQGLEFLIYFQGNSAPDKSGLPSDRFSAERTGGSVSTLTIQRTQQEDSAVYLCASGTGYNEQFFGPGTRLTVL.

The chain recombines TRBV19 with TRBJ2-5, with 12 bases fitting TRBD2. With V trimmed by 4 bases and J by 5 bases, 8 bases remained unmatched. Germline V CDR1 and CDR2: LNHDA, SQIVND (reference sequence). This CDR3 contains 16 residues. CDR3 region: CASSRLLAGGSETQYF. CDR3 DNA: TGTGCCAGTAGTAGATTACTAGCGGGAGGTTCGGAGACCCAGTACTTC. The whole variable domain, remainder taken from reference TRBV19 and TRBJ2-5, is DGGITQSPKYLFRKEGQNVTLSCEQNLNHDAMYWYRQDPGQGLRLIYYSQIVNDFQKGDIAEGYSVSREKKESFPLTVTSAQKNPTAFYLCASSRLLAGGSETQYFGPGTRLLVL.

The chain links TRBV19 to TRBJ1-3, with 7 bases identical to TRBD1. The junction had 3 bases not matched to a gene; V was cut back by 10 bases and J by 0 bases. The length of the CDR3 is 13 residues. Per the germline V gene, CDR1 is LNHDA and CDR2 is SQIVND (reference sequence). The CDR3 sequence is CATTGLSGNTIYF. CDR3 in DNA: TGTGCCACGACAGGGCTCTCTGGAAACACCATATATTTT.

The CDR3 reads CASSIVPQAIFYEQYF. The DNA of the CDR3 is TGTGCCAGTAGTATAGTTCCTCAGGCCATCTTCTACGAGCAGTACTTC. This chain uses TRBV19 with TRBJ2-7, with unresolved D. V dropped 1 base and J dropped 3 bases, with 16 bases sitting between them. CDR1 is LNHDA, CDR2 SQIVND, per germline (reference sequence). The CDR3 extends over 16 amino acids.

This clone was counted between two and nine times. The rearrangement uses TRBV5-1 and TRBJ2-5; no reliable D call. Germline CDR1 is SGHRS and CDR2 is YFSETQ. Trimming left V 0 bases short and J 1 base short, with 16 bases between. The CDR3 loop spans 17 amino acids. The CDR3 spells CASSLGSASYPQETQYF. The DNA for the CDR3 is TGCGCCAGCAGCTTGGGATCCGCGTCTTACCCCCAAGAGACCCAGTACTTC.

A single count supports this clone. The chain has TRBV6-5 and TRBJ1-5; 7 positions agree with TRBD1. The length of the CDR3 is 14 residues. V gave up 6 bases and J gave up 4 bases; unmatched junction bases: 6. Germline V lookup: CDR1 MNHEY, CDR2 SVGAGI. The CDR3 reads CASRRQGRNQPQHF. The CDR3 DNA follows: TGTGCCAGCAGAAGACAGGGAAGAAATCAGCCCCAGCATTTT.

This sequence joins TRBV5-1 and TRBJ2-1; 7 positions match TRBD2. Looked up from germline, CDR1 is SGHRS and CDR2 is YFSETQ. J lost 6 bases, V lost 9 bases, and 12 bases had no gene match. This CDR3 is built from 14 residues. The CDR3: CANHGGSRGNEQFF. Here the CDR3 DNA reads TGCGCCAACCACGGCGGGAGTAGGGGCAATGAGCAGTTCTTC. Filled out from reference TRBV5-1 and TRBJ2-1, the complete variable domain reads KAGVTQTPRYLIKTRGQQVTLSCSPISGHRSVSWYQQTPGQGLQFLFEYFSETQRNKGNFPGRFSGRQFSNSRSEMNVSTLELGDSALYLCANHGGSRGNEQFFGPGTRLTVL.

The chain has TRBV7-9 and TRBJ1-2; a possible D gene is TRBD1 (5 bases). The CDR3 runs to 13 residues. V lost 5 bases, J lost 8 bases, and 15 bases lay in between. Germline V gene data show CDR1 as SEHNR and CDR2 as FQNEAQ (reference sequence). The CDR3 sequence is CASSAQTVGGYTF. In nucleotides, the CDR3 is TGTGCCAGCAGCGCCCAGACAGTGGGAGGCTACACCTTC.

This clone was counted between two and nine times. The CDR3 loop reads CATSRGGSGEQYF. The CDR3 DNA follows: TGTGCCACCAGCAGAGGTGGGTCGGGCGAGCAGTACTTC. This chain connects TRBV15 to TRBJ2-7; D is uncertain. The ends were cut back, 1 base at V and 6 bases at J, with 10 bases in the middle. Germline assignment: CDR1 LNHNV and CDR2 YYDKDF (reference sequence). The CDR3 contains 13 residues.

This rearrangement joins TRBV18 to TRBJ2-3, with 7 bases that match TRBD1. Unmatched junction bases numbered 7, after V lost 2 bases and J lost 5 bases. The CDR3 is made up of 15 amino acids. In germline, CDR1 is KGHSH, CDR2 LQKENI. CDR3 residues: CASSPEGATQDTQYF. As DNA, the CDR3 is TGTGCCAGCTCACCAGAGGGGGCCACACAAGATACGCAGTATTTT. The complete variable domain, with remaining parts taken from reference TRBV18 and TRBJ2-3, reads NAGVMQNPRHLVRRRGQEARLRCSPMKGHSHVYWYRQLPEEGLKFMVYLQKENIIDESGMPKERFSAEFPKEGPSILRIQQVVRGDSAAYFCASSPEGATQDTQYFGPGTRLTVL.

The CDR3 region has the DNA TGTGCCAGCAGCGCCGATGGACAGGTTTTCTATGGCTACACCTTC. It translates to CASSADGQVFYGYTF. The chain carries TRBV7-3 and TRBJ1-2, with 7 bases matching TRBD1. CDR3 size: 15 residues. Trimming at V came to 5 bases and at J to 4 bases, leaving 10 bases not matched to a gene. The germline V gene has CDR1 SGHTA and CDR2 FQGTGA.